The next 28 T cell receptor beta chains were all read from a single sample in a study of Ad26.COV2.S vaccination and SARS-CoV-2 variants. Stated treatment: around 19 received Ad26.COV2.S at low or high dose, single or two shots; about 5 received placebo; per-sample allocation not given. After the first vaccine or placebo injection, samples were drawn on day 63. Here immunoSEQ multiplex PCR was the method, and the copy in TCRdb shows in-frame clones only, minus some. The table includes about 410,000 clones, 92% detected once. Sequenced material: peripheral blood, taken in a trial of Ad26.COV2.S vaccine versus placebo. These TCRs come from a person between 18 and 60 years old who received the Ad26.COV2.S COVID-19 vaccine or a placebo.

V gene TRBV10-1 combines with J gene TRBJ2-1, with D perhaps matching TRBD2 (5 bases). V gave up 6 bases and J gave up 6 bases, with 15 bases separating them. The CDR3 runs to 14 residues. Germline assignment: CDR1 WNHNN and CDR2 SYGVQD (reference sequence). DNA for the CDR3: TGCGCCAGCAGCGATAACAGAGGGCGCAATGAGCAGTTCTTC. Translating it yields CASSDNRGRNEQFF.

V and J are TRBV6-5 and TRBJ2-5; the D gene could be TRBD1 or TRBD2 (6 bases each). Germline loops: CDR1 MNHEY, CDR2 SVGAGI. CDR3 length: 14 residues. V lost 8 bases, J lost 7 bases, and 20 bases lay in between. Here the CDR3 DNA reads TGTGCCAGCGCTTCGTTGCCGGGGGCGGGGACCCAGTACTTC. It yields the protein CASASLPGAGTQYF.

V gene TRBV7-2 combines with J gene TRBJ2-1; 11 bases match TRBD2. After removal of 4 bases from V and 4 bases from J, the junction contained 12 bases not matched to a gene. CDR1 and CDR2 (germline): SGHTA, FQGNSA. This CDR3 has 18 amino acids. The CDR3: CASSSRLAGGREYNEQFF. The CDR3 DNA reads TGTGCCAGCAGCTCTCGATTAGCGGGGGGGCGGGAGTACAATGAGCAGTTCTTC.

This rearrangement joins TRBV21-1 to TRBJ2-2; the table's D call TRBD2 went unverified against the DNA. TRBV21-1 is assigned pseudogene status. The CDR3 runs 19 residues. CDR3: CASSKENQSVAINTGELFF. The CDR3 region has the DNA TGTGCCAGCAGCAAAGAGAATCAGTCGGTAGCCATAAACACCGGGGAGCTGTTTTTT.

CDR3 protein: CASSVPGRTDTQYF. CDR3 coding DNA: TGTGCCAGCAGTGTTCCCGGACGCACAGATACGCAGTATTTT. The chain is built from TRBV28 and TRBJ2-3; D unclear. The CDR3 extends over 14 amino acids. Germline values: CDR1 MDHEN, CDR2 SYDVKM. V dropped 5 bases and J dropped 1 base, with 10 bases sitting between them.

The chain couples TRBV18 to TRBJ1-5, with D perhaps TRBD1 (5 bases). Between the trimmed V and J ends, which lost 1 base and 5 bases, there was a span of 15 bases. CDR3 length: 16 amino acids. Germline CDR1 KGHSH, CDR2 LQKENI. CDR3 in amino acids: CASSPLVAGMDQPQHF. CDR3 nucleotide sequence: TGTGCCAGCTCACCACTCGTGGCAGGGATGGATCAGCCCCAGCATTTT.

This rearrangement joins TRBV18 to TRBJ2-3, with D unclear. The length of the CDR3 is 16 residues. The germline V and J ends were trimmed by 0 bases and 4 bases, with 14 bases remaining between them. Germline V gene lookup returns CDR1 KGHSH and CDR2 LQKENI. In DNA, the CDR3 is TGTGCCAGCTCACCACCATCCCCCCTTCGCGCAGATACGCAGTATTTT. It translates to CASSPPSPLRADTQYF.

The chain links TRBV10-3 to TRBJ2-5, with D possibly matching TRBD1 (7 bases). With 10 bases removed from V and 2 bases from J, the gap between germline ends came to 11 bases. The germline CDR1 and CDR2 sequences are ENHRY and SYGVKD. CDR3 size: 12 residues. The CDR3 bases are TGTGCCACCGCGGGACAGCAAGAGACCCAGTACTTC. It yields the protein CATAGQQETQYF.

V gene TRBV5-1 combines with J gene TRBJ1-2, with D unclear. V gave up 0 bases and J gave up 5 bases, with 14 bases separating them. This CDR3 has 15 residues. Germline CDR1 reads SGHRS; CDR2 reads YFSETQ. The CDR3 here is CASSLDEGIGYGYTF. The CDR3 region has the DNA TGCGCCAGCAGCTTGGATGAGGGTATAGGGTATGGCTACACCTTC.

The V gene is TRBV5-6, the J gene TRBJ2-1; TRBD2 aligns across 11 bases. After removal of 0 bases from V and 0 bases from J, the junction contained 5 bases not matched to a gene. The CDR3 spans 18 residues. CDR1 is SGHDT, CDR2 YYEEEE, per germline. The CDR3 loop reads CASSLVASGGSSYNEQFF. The CDR3 DNA sequence: TGTGCCAGCAGCTTGGTGGCTAGCGGGGGGAGCTCCTACAATGAGCAGTTCTTC.

In this sample, this clone turned up once. This chain links TRBV6-2 or TRBV6-3 with TRBJ2-3, with D possibly matching TRBD2 (5 bases). The CDR3 extends over 13 amino acids. V was trimmed by 4 bases and J by 6 bases, leaving 11 bases between them. The germline gives CDR1 MNHEY, CDR2 SVGEGT. CDR3 DNA: TGTGCCAGCAGTTTGATATCGGGGGATACGCAGTATTTT. Its protein product is CASSLISGDTQYF.

The rearrangement joins TRBV19 to TRBJ2-1; D not resolved. Germline values: CDR1 LNHDA, CDR2 SQIVND (reference sequence). This CDR3 region has 12 residues. Trimming cost V 7 bases and J 6 bases, with 10 bases left between them. The CDR3 loop is CASKDSSNEQFF. CDR3 bases: TGTGCCAGTAAGGATTCCAGCAATGAGCAGTTCTTC.

The chain has TRBV6-5 and TRBJ1-2, with D perhaps matching TRBD1 (6 bases). The CDR3 totals 16 residues. The germline CDR1 and CDR2 sequences are MNHEY and SVGAGI. The V end lost 0 bases, the J end lost 3 bases, and 14 bases lay between the germline ends. CDR3 sequence reads: CASSYSLQGYYYGYTF. The DNA for the CDR3 is TGTGCCAGCAGTTACTCTCTTCAGGGGTACTACTATGGCTACACCTTC.

The sample holds one count of this clone. The chain carries TRBV4-3 and TRBJ2-4, with 7 bases fitting TRBD2. CDR1 and CDR2 (germline): LGHNA, YSLEER. This CDR3 has 14 amino acids. V lost 2 bases, J lost 5 bases, and 3 bases stayed unmatched. CDR3 DNA: TGCGCCAGCAGCCAATACAGCGGGGAAAACATTCAGTACTTC. Translating it yields CASSQYSGENIQYF.

The rearrangement uses TRBV6-2 or TRBV6-3 and TRBJ2-7; the D gene is possibly TRBD1 (5 bases). The V and J ends lost 0 bases and 2 bases respectively, with 17 bases between them. The CDR3 consists of 17 residues. Germline V gene lookup returns CDR1 MNHEY and CDR2 SVGEGT. The CDR3 DNA reads TGTGCCAGCAGTTACTCGTTTCTACAGGAAAGAACCTACGAGCAGTACTTC. Translation: CASSYSFLQERTYEQYF.

This chain links TRBV19 with TRBJ1-5; a weak D match, TRBD1 (5 bases). The CDR3 length is 13 residues. V shed 6 bases and J shed 4 bases, with 10 bases lying between them. Germline V gene sequence: CDR1 LNHDA, CDR2 SQIVND (reference sequence). CDR3 nucleotide sequence: TGTGCCAGTAGCCAGGGATCTAATCAGCCCCAGCATTTT. This codes for CASSQGSNQPQHF.

This clone was seen a few times. Germline and junction disagree at one end, which may indicate a read error. The CDR3 loop reads CASSSNNSPLHF. Written as DNA, the CDR3 is TGTGCCAGCAGCTCCAATAATTCACCCCTCCACTTT. This chain joins TRBV11-3 and TRBJ1-6; D unclear. Germline CDR1 is SGHNT and CDR2 is YENEEA. The CDR3 loop spans 12 amino acids.

J is TRBJ2-5 and V is TRBV19, with TRBD1 identical over 8 bases. The CDR3 is 17 residues long. V gave up 6 bases and J gave up 3 bases; unmatched junction bases: 15. CDR1 and CDR2 (germline): LNHDA, SQIVND (reference sequence). DNA of the CDR3: TGTGCCAGTAGCGCTATTCCGGGACAGGCATCCGAAGAGACCCAGTACTTC. It specifies CASSAIPGQASEETQYF.

The chain has TRBV30 and TRBJ2-7, with 7 bases aligning to TRBD1. There are 13 residues in the CDR3. CDR1 is GTSNPN and CDR2 is SVGIG in the germline V gene (reference sequence). V lost 5 bases and J lost 3; bases outside the gene matches: 7. As DNA, the CDR3 is TGTGCCTGGCGGGACAGCCGTTTCTACGAGCAGTACTTC. It is translated as CAWRDSRFYEQYF.

V usage is TRBV19 and J usage is TRBJ1-5; D not resolved. The V and J ends lost 3 bases and 0 bases respectively, with 9 bases between them. Germline-derived CDR1 and CDR2 are LNHDA and SQIVND (reference sequence). The length of the CDR3 is 15 residues. The CDR3 region is CASSIDDRSNQPQHF. CDR3 coding DNA: TGTGCCAGTAGTATTGATGACCGTAGCAATCAGCCCCAGCATTTT.

The J gene is TRBJ2-2, the V gene TRBV7-2; either TRBD1 or TRBD2 may supply D (5 bases each). CDR1 is SGHTA, CDR2 FQGNSA, per germline. The V gene lost 3 bases and the J gene lost 3 bases, with 11 bases spanning the gap. This CDR3 is built from 15 residues. For the CDR3, the DNA is TGTGCCAGCAGCTTTCTGATGGGACACACCGGGGAGCTGTTTTTT. As protein: CASSFLMGHTGELFF.

The chain is built from TRBV7-8 and TRBJ2-7; possibly TRBD2 for D (6 bases). Germline V gene lookup returns CDR1 SGHVS and CDR2 FQNEAQ. This CDR3 is 17 amino acids long. Trimming stripped 0 bases from V and 2 bases from J, with 17 bases between. The chain's CDR3 is CASSLAFWGDVPYEQYF. CDR3 nucleotide sequence: TGTGCCAGCAGCTTAGCCTTCTGGGGGGACGTACCCTACGAGCAGTACTTC.

The CDR3 region has the DNA TGTGCCAGCAGTCAACGGGACACTTCAACTAATGAAAAACTGTTTTTT. Amino acids: CASSQRDTSTNEKLFF. The V and J genes are TRBV27 and TRBJ1-4, with a tentative D call TRBD1 (6 bases). Germline CDR1 MNHEY, CDR2 SMNVEV (reference sequence). V shed 5 bases and J shed 0 bases, with 13 bases lying between them. The CDR3 is made up of 16 amino acids.

The rearrangement joins TRBV6-2 or TRBV6-3 to TRBJ1-1; 7 nucleotides match TRBD1. The germline V gene encodes CDR1 MNHEY and CDR2 SVGEGT. CDR3 length equals 14 residues. Trimming cost V 5 bases and J 2 bases; bases outside gene matches: 5. The CDR3 bases are TGTGCCAGCAGTCGCGGACAGGTCAACACTGAAGCTTTCTTT. Encoded protein: CASSRGQVNTEAFF.

The rearrangement joins TRBV5-4 to TRBJ2-3, with 8 bases matching TRBD2. J lost 5 bases, V lost 4 bases, and 3 bases had no gene match. Germline assignment: CDR1 SGHNT and CDR2 YYREEE (reference sequence). This CDR3 has 13 amino acids. The CDR3 sequence: CASSTRGGDTQYF. CDR3 in DNA: TGTGCCAGCAGCACTCGGGGGGGAGATACGCAGTATTTT.

The rearrangement joins TRBV19 to TRBJ1-2; the D gene is possibly TRBD1 (5 bases). V lost 4 bases, J lost 4 bases, and 19 bases lay in between. CDR1 is LNHDA, CDR2 SQIVND, per germline (reference sequence). The CDR3 contains 16 residues. CDR3 residues: CASSTLTPGPSYGYTF. The CDR3 nucleotides are TGTGCCAGTAGTACCTTGACCCCGGGGCCTAGCTATGGCTACACCTTC. Full variable domain (missing parts from reference TRBV19 and TRBJ1-2): DGGITQSPKYLFRKEGQNVTLSCEQNLNHDAMYWYRQDPGQGLRLIYYSQIVNDFQKGDIAEGYSVSREKKESFPLTVTSAQKNPTAFYLCASSTLTPGPSYGYTFGSGTRLTVV.

The gene calls are TRBV5-4 and TRBJ2-4; TRBD1 is a possible D gene (6 bases). This CDR3 is built from 14 residues. V was shortened by 0 bases and J by 10 bases, with 14 bases between the two germline ends. Germline V gene data show CDR1 as SGHNT and CDR2 as YYREEE (reference sequence). In nucleotides, the CDR3 is TGTGCCAGCAGCTTGGGCGCCGGGACACAAATTCAGTACTTC. The encoded protein is CASSLGAGTQIQYF.

This rearrangement joins TRBV3-1 (or the pseudogene TRBV3-2) to TRBJ1-2, with D unresolved. Trimming removed 0 bases at V and 2 bases at J, with 19 bases between. The CDR3 is 18 amino acids. Germline values: CDR1 LGHDT, CDR2 YNNKEL (reference sequence). CDR3 sequence: CASSQDLSRTVLNYGYTF. For the CDR3, the DNA is TGTGCCAGCAGCCAAGATTTGTCGAGGACGGTCCTCAACTATGGCTACACCTTC.